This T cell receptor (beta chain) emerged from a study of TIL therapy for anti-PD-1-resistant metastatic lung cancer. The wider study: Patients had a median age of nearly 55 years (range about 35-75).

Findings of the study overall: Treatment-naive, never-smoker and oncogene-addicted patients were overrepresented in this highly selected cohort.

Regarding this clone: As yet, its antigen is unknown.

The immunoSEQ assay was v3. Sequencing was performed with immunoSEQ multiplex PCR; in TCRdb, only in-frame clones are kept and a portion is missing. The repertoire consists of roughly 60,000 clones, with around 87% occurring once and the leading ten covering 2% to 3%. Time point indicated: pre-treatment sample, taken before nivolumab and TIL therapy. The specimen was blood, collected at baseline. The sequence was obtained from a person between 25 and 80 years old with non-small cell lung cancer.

The CDR3 loop reads CASQGPPGAEQYF. The CDR3 DNA reads as TGTGCCAGCCAAGGGCCACCGGGGGCGGAGCAGTACTTC. The gene calls are TRBV7-2 and TRBJ2-7; D assignment may be TRBD1 or TRBD2 (6 bases each). The CDR3 runs to 13 residues. Germline V gene data show CDR1 as SGHTA and CDR2 as FQGNSA. V gave up 8 bases and J gave up 7 bases, with 18 bases separating them.